This T cell receptor (beta chain) was sequenced during a study of beta chain features in type 1 diabetes. The study reverse transcribed the entire isolated RNA, so it sequenced expressed TCRB transcripts. Repertoires were generated with immunoSEQ multiplex PCR, while TCRdb's copy carries only in-frame clones and drops some. The repertoire holds over 500,000 clones, with 15% to 18% as singletons. CDR1 and CDR2 (germline): SQVTM, ANQGSEA. The CDR3 covers 13 residues. The V segment lost 8 bases and the J segment 5 bases; nucleotides outside the gene matches: 7. The V gene is TRBV29-1, the J gene TRBJ2-1; 9 nucleotides match TRBD2. The sequence was collected from a man between 18 and 35 years old in good health. The sample taken for sequencing was naive CD4+ T cells from blood. This CDR3 reads CSYGLAINNEQFF. In DNA form, the CDR3 reads TGCAGCTACGGACTAGCGATCAACAATGAGCAGTTCTTC.